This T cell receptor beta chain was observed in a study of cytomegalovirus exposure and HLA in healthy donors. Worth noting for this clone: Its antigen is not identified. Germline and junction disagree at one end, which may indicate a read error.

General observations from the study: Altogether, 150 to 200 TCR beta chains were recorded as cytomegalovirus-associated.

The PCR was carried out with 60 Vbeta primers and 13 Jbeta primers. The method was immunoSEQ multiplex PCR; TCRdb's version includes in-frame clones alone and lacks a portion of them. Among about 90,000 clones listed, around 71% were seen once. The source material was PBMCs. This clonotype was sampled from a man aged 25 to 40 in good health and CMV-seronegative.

The CDR3 sequence: CSSSLEGTVPNEQFF. Written as DNA, the CDR3 is TGTTCCAGCAGTTTAGAGGGGACAGTCCCCAATGAGCAGTTCTTC. The V and J genes are TRBV27 and TRBJ2-1; 7 bases map to TRBD1. Germline V gene sequence: CDR1 MNHEY, CDR2 SMNVEV (reference sequence). CDR3 length: 15 residues.